A single sample is the source of the 19 T cell receptor beta chains below, sequenced in a study of blood T cell repertoires in COVID-19. Only in-frame clones appear in the TCRdb table, and some are missing; sequencing was by immunoSEQ multiplex PCR. The repertoire consists of about 98,000 clones, with 70% to 90% occurring once and the leading ten covering 4.1%. Material: peripheral blood. The receptors come from a man between 60 and 75 years old with acute or convalescent COVID-19.

This chain links TRBV30 with TRBJ1-2; 9 nucleotides line up with TRBD1. The V gene's germline CDR1 is GTSNPN and CDR2 SVGIG (reference sequence). The CDR3 sequence is 16 residues long. V trimming: 4 bases; J trimming: 4 bases; junction bases outside the gene matches: 13. CDR3 DNA: TGTGCCTGGATGGCCCGGACAGGGGAAAATTTCTATGGCTACACCTTC. Encoded protein: CAWMARTGENFYGYTF.

The chain links TRBV5-5 to TRBJ2-5; 15 nucleotides agree with TRBD2. The CDR3 covers 18 residues. With 3 bases clipped from V and 5 bases from J, the junction kept 11 bases outside the gene matches. Per germline, CDR1 SGHKS and CDR2 YYEKEE (reference sequence). CDR3 sequence: CASSSGLAGGSSGETQYF. The CDR3 DNA reads TGTGCCAGCAGCTCCGGACTAGCGGGGGGGTCGAGCGGTGAGACCCAGTACTTC.

This rearrangement joins TRBV7-2 to TRBJ1-2; possible D gene TRBD1, 5 bases. The CDR3 contains 15 residues. V was trimmed by 8 bases and J by 2 bases, leaving 18 bases between them. Germline CDR1 SGHTA, CDR2 FQGNSA. CDR3 sequence reads: CASFLGLGGNYGYTF. In DNA, the CDR3 is TGTGCCAGCTTCCTCGGCTTGGGGGGAAACTATGGCTACACCTTC.

In this sample, this clone turned up once. V usage is TRBV30 and J usage is TRBJ2-1; no definite D call. CDR3 length: 12 residues. The V gene's germline CDR1 is GTSNPN and CDR2 SVGIG (reference sequence). Between the trimmed V and J ends, which lost 3 bases and 7 bases, there was a span of 10 bases. CDR3 sequence: CAWSSVGNEQFF. CDR3 DNA sequence: TGTGCCTGGAGCTCCGTCGGGAATGAGCAGTTCTTC.

This sequence joins TRBV3-1 (or the pseudogene TRBV3-2) and TRBJ1-1, with D uncertain. Germline V CDR1 and CDR2: LGHDT, YNNKEL (reference sequence). V dropped 4 bases and J dropped 5 bases, with 8 bases sitting between them. This CDR3 is 12 amino acids long. The CDR3 DNA follows: TGTGCCAGCAGCCTACTTACGACTGAAGCTTTCTTT. Translating gives CASSLLTTEAFF.

This rearrangement joins TRBV7-2 to TRBJ2-7; D is unclear. V lost 1 base, J lost 2 bases, and 9 bases lay in between. Looked up from germline, CDR1 is SGHTA and CDR2 is FQGNSA. CDR3 length: 14 residues. The CDR3 coding sequence is TGTGCCAGCAGCTTAGTAGCAGCCCCCTACGAGCAGTACTTC. This translates into CASSLVAAPYEQYF.

The chain has TRBV5-4 and TRBJ2-5; D gene unclear. V dropped 0 bases and J dropped 3 bases, with 6 bases sitting between them. The CDR3 has 13 amino acids. CDR1 and CDR2 (germline): SGHNT, YYREEE (reference sequence). CDR3 coding DNA: TGTGCCAGCAGCTTGGCCGCGGAAGAGACCCAGTACTTC. Its protein is CASSLAAEETQYF.

This clone has more than one count but fewer than ten. The V gene is TRBV19, the J gene TRBJ2-7, with D tentatively TRBD1 (6 bases). V was trimmed by 5 bases and J by 2 bases, leaving 13 bases between them. This CDR3 comprises 14 residues. Germline loops: CDR1 LNHDA, CDR2 SQIVND (reference sequence). The DNA for the CDR3 is TGTGCCAGTAGTCCCCCCGGACAGCCCTACGAGCAGTACTTC. Its translation is CASSPPGQPYEQYF.

The chain links TRBV3-1 (or the pseudogene TRBV3-2) to TRBJ2-1; TRBD2 is a possible D gene (6 bases). CDR3 length: 17 residues. Germline CDR1 is LGHDT and CDR2 is YNNKEL (reference sequence). V was shortened by 0 bases and J by 3 bases, with 15 bases between the two germline ends. This CDR3 is CASSQEVYGRFYNEQFF. The CDR3 DNA is TGTGCCAGCAGCCAAGAGGTATACGGGAGATTCTACAATGAGCAGTTCTTC.

The chain is built from TRBV19 and TRBJ1-2; 11 positions match TRBD1. The CDR3 is 16 amino acids. Germline V gene data show CDR1 as LNHDA and CDR2 as SQIVND (reference sequence). V was pared by 4 bases and J by 6 bases, with 10 bases of the junction left unmatched. The CDR3 loop reads CASSNLAGTGGNGYTF. In nucleotides, the CDR3 is TGTGCCAGTAGTAACCTAGCCGGGACAGGGGGGAATGGCTACACCTTC.

In its sample, this clone ranks as medium-sized. The rearrangement uses TRBV27 and TRBJ2-6, with D possibly matching TRBD2 (6 bases). The V and J ends lost 8 bases and 0 bases respectively, with 17 bases between them. There are 17 residues in the CDR3. Germline V gene lookup returns CDR1 MNHEY and CDR2 SMNVEV (reference sequence). CDR3 DNA sequence: TGTGCCAGCTGCTTCGGGACTGCTGGCTCTGGGGCCAACGTCCTGACTTTC. Translated, it gives CASCFGTAGSGANVLTF.

As regards this clone: Sequence at one end of the junction differs from germline and may be a read error. The J gene is TRBJ1-1, the V gene TRBV29-1, with TRBD1 matching 7 bases. The CDR3 loop spans 12 amino acids. Germline assignment: CDR1 SQVTM and CDR2 ANQGSEA. Here the CDR3 DNA reads TGCAGCGCTGAACAGGGGATAGCTGAAGCTTTCTTT. This translates into CSAEQGIAEAFF.

The V and J genes are TRBV7-8 and TRBJ2-2, with D possibly being TRBD1 (6 bases). Deletions cut 0 bases from V and 4 bases from J, with 9 bases between. This CDR3 has 15 residues. Germline V gene lookup returns CDR1 SGHVS and CDR2 FQNEAQ. CDR3 loop: CASSLAGGSTGELFF. The CDR3, as DNA: TGTGCCAGCAGCTTAGCAGGGGGTAGCACCGGGGAGCTGTTTTTT.

This clone occurred once. This chain links TRBV11-2 with TRBJ2-5; a weak D match, TRBD1 (5 bases). Germline values: CDR1 SGHAT, CDR2 FQNNGV. This CDR3 region has 16 residues. V lost 5 bases and J 7 bases, leaving 23 bases between the germline ends. In nucleotides, the CDR3 is TGTGCCAGCAGCCCGCGAAGGGGCCTACTACCAGGGACCCAGTACTTC. Protein: CASSPRRGLLPGTQYF.

This clone was detected only once. The V and J genes are TRBV18 and TRBJ2-5, with D possibly being TRBD1 (6 bases). The V end was cut by 4 bases, the J end by 0 bases, with 15 bases between. Germline CDR1 is KGHSH and CDR2 is LQKENI. The CDR3 contains 16 residues. The DNA for the CDR3 is TGTGCCAGCTCACTTAACGGCAGGGGATACCAAGAGACCCAGTACTTC. This encodes CASSLNGRGYQETQYF.

This clone was detected once. V is TRBV7-2 and J is TRBJ2-7; TRBD2 matches at 13 bases. The CDR3 sequence is 19 residues long. Per the germline V gene, CDR1 is SGHTA and CDR2 is FQGNSA. The V and J ends lost 1 base and 1 base, in that order; junction bases with no gene match: 10. The CDR3 region is CASSLGPGTSGTISYEQYV. The CDR3 DNA reads TGTGCCAGCAGCTTAGGCCCCGGGACTAGCGGGACCATTTCCTACGAGCAGTACGTC.

The rearrangement joins TRBV6-6 to TRBJ1-4; the D is unclear. Trimming shortened V by 6 bases and J by 8 bases, and 19 bases separated the two germline ends. Looked up from germline, CDR1 is MNHNY and CDR2 is SVGAGI (reference sequence). The CDR3 is 15 residues long. CDR3 nucleotide sequence: TGTGCCAGCAGCTACCCTCAGCTACGCGGAGAAAAACTGTTTTTT. This gives the protein CASSYPQLRGEKLFF.

The chain employs TRBV29-1 and TRBJ2-3; 7 bases align to TRBD1. CDR1 is SQVTM and CDR2 is ANQGSEA in the germline V gene. This CDR3 has 14 amino acids. Losses at the gene ends were 7 bases for V and 4 bases for J; bases not matched to a gene: 11. The CDR3 here is CSARRAQGPDTQYF. The CDR3, as DNA: TGCAGCGCCCGGCGAGCACAGGGGCCAGATACGCAGTATTTT.

The chain combines TRBV6-2 or TRBV6-3 with TRBJ2-2, with D possibly being TRBD2 (5 bases). Germline lookup yields CDR1 MNHEY and CDR2 SVGEGT. Deletions cut 2 bases from V and 2 bases from J, with 12 bases between. This CDR3 comprises 16 residues. In DNA form, the CDR3 reads TGTGCCAGCAGTTACGGGTTTGCGGGTAACACCGGGGAGCTGTTTTTT. This sequence encodes CASSYGFAGNTGELFF.